These 13 T cell receptor beta chains came from one sample sequenced in a study of blood T cell repertoires in COVID-19. TCRdb's copy holds only in-frame clones and misses some; the assay was immunoSEQ multiplex PCR. The profile shows around 230,000 clones, about 81% of them singletons. Sequenced material: PBMCs or T cells enriched from blood (not recorded which). The source of these receptors is a man aged 35 to 55 who had recovered from COVID-19.

There are a few counts of this clone. The V call is TRBV7-9, the J call TRBJ2-1; no clear D. V lost 5 bases and J lost 12, with 14 bases in between. Per the germline V gene, CDR1 is SEHNR and CDR2 is FQNEAQ (reference sequence). CDR3 length equals 12 residues. For the CDR3, the DNA is TGTGCCAGCAGCCTCCTCGGGTCCGGGCAGTTCTTC. This encodes CASSLLGSGQFF.

The chain links TRBV3-1 (or the pseudogene TRBV3-2) to TRBJ2-7, with 13 bases that match TRBD2. The junction had 13 bases not matched to a gene; V was cut back by 0 bases and J by 5 bases. The CDR3 loop spans 19 amino acids. Germline CDR1 reads LGHDT; CDR2 reads YNNKEL (reference sequence). The CDR3 nucleotides read TGTGCCAGCAGCCAAGATTTTCCACTAGCGGGAGGGGGTTTCGACGAGCAGTACTTC. Its protein is CASSQDFPLAGGGFDEQYF.

The chain is built from TRBV4-1 and TRBJ2-1, with 11 bases lining up with TRBD2. Germline CDR1 reads MGHRA; CDR2 reads YSYEKL. After removal of 6 bases from V and 8 bases from J, the junction contained 12 bases not matched to a gene. The CDR3 runs 16 residues. The CDR3 DNA is TGCGCCAGCAGGCTGCTAGCGGGGGGTGCTAGGGATGAGCAGTTCTTC. It specifies CASRLLAGGARDEQFF.

The chain has TRBV18 and TRBJ1-2, with D unresolved. Per the germline V gene, CDR1 is KGHSH and CDR2 is LQKENI. Trimming pared 4 bases from V and 12 bases from J, leaving 21 bases between. The CDR3 contains 14 residues. This chain's CDR3 is CASSLMDRNGVDTF. CDR3 nucleotide sequence: TGTGCCAGCTCACTCATGGACCGGAACGGGGTGGACACCTTC.

A single count supports this clone. This chain links TRBV7-9 with TRBJ2-1, with 9 bases lining up with TRBD1. There are 15 residues in the CDR3. V lost 5 bases and J lost 8; bases outside the gene matches: 10. CDR1 is SEHNR, CDR2 FQNEAQ, per germline (reference sequence). The CDR3 reads CASSRTDRGNDEQFF. Here the CDR3 DNA reads TGTGCCAGCAGCCGTACGGACAGGGGAAATGATGAGCAGTTCTTC. Full variable domain (outside the CDR3, taken from reference TRBV7-9 and TRBJ2-1): DTGVSQNPRHKITKRGQNVTFRCDPISEHNRLYWYRQTLGQGPEFLTYFQNEAQLEKSRLLSDRFSAERPKGSFSTLEIQRTEQGDSAMYLCASSRTDRGNDEQFFGPGTRLTVL.

This clone turned up a few times. The chain is built from TRBV4-1 and TRBJ2-1, with D possibly matching TRBD2 (6 bases). CDR1 is MGHRA, CDR2 YSYEKL, per germline. Trimming shortened V by 1 base and J by 5 bases, and 15 bases separated the two germline ends. The CDR3 spans 16 residues. CDR3: CASSQVSGYGHNEQFF. The CDR3 coding sequence is TGCGCCAGCAGCCAAGTAAGCGGGTATGGTCACAATGAGCAGTTCTTC.

Here the CDR3 DNA reads TGTGCCAGCAGCTTGGTTGACAGGGGTGGCTACACCTTC. Amino acids: CASSLVDRGGYTF. This chain joins TRBV7-2 and TRBJ1-2, with 8 bases identical to TRBD1. Germline V gene lookup returns CDR1 SGHTA and CDR2 FQGNSA. The V and J ends lost 3 bases and 7 bases, in that order; junction bases with no gene match: 4. The CDR3 sequence is 13 residues long.

The chain has TRBV7-9 and TRBJ2-5, with 11 bases fitting TRBD2. This CDR3 has 14 residues. Trimming cost V 8 bases and J 5 bases; bases outside gene matches: 7. The germline CDR1 and CDR2 sequences are SEHNR and FQNEAQ (reference sequence). DNA of the CDR3: TGTGCCAGCCGGGGTAGCGGGGGGGTGGAGACCCAGTACTTC. Translation gives CASRGSGGVETQYF.

The chain is built from TRBV6-2 or TRBV6-3 and TRBJ2-7; 10 nucleotides line up with TRBD2. CDR1 and CDR2 from the germline V gene are MNHEY and SVGEGT. This CDR3 comprises 15 residues. The J segment lost 3 bases and the V segment lost 5 bases, leaving 7 bases of the junction unmatched. CDR3 coding DNA: TGTGCCAGCAGTGGGACTAGCGCCGACCTCTACGAGCAGTACTTC. Translating gives CASSGTSADLYEQYF.

This chain joins TRBV24-1 and TRBJ1-4; D not certain. This CDR3 comprises 15 residues. Germline loops: CDR1 KGHDR, CDR2 SFDVKD. Trimming removed 4 bases at V and 0 bases at J, with 8 bases between. CDR3 in DNA: TGTGCCACCAGTGAGGGCAGAACAACTAATGAAAAACTGTTTTTT. Translation: CATSEGRTTNEKLFF.

Here the CDR3 DNA reads TGTGCCAGCAGCTTAGAAGGGGGAAACACAGATACGCAGTATTTT. Encoded protein: CASSLEGGNTDTQYF. The V call is TRBV11-3, the J call TRBJ2-3, with D perhaps matching TRBD1 (6 bases). This CDR3 contains 15 residues. Deletions cut 0 bases from V and 2 bases from J, with 9 bases between. Germline values: CDR1 SGHNT, CDR2 YENEEA.

The V and J genes are TRBV5-1 and TRBJ1-6; TRBD1 might be the D (5 bases). V lost 0 bases to trimming and J lost 9 bases, with 13 bases between them. CDR3 length: 15 residues. Germline CDR1 and CDR2: SGHRS and YFSETQ. CDR3 protein: CASSLVPGRGSPLHF. Here the CDR3 DNA reads TGCGCCAGCAGCTTGGTACCTGGAAGGGGTTCACCCCTCCACTTT.

This clone has a handful of counts. The chain combines TRBV19 with TRBJ2-7; TRBD1 matches at 7 bases. With 5 bases clipped from V and 9 bases from J, the junction kept 4 bases outside the gene matches. The length of the CDR3 is 11 residues. The germline gives CDR1 LNHDA, CDR2 SQIVND (reference sequence). The CDR3 spells CASSLQGTQYF. The DNA for the CDR3 is TGTGCCAGTAGTTTACAGGGGACGCAGTACTTC.